This TCR beta chain was observed in a study of blood T cell repertoires in COVID-19. The method was immunoSEQ multiplex PCR; TCRdb's version includes in-frame clones alone and lacks a portion of them. The sample lists around 480,000 clones, around 88% occurring once. In Seattle, patients joined the study during active infection and were tracked longitudinally. The ends were cut back, 2 bases at V and 5 bases at J, with 16 bases in the middle. Per germline, CDR1 SGHKS and CDR2 YYEKEE (reference sequence). The CDR3 runs to 15 residues. This receptor was obtained from a woman between 50 and 59 years old with COVID-19, enrolled during active disease. J is TRBJ2-5 and V is TRBV5-5; D gene unclear. The sample taken for sequencing was peripheral blood. CDR3 residues: CASSLNPWRSETQYF. CDR3 DNA: TGTGCCAGCAGCTTAAATCCATGGCGTAGCGAGACCCAGTACTTC.